This T cell receptor (beta chain) is drawn from a study of T cell responses to AZD1222 COVID-19 vaccine. Sequenced by immunoSEQ multiplex PCR; TCRdb stores in-frame clones only, minus some. The sample carries approximately 150,000 clones, around 90% recorded once. CDR3 length: 15 residues. Trimming cost V 6 bases and J 3 bases, with 15 bases left between them. The V gene's germline CDR1 is SNHLY and CDR2 FYNNEI. J is TRBJ1-3 and V is TRBV2, with D maybe TRBD1 (6 bases). The TCR was taken from an adult who received the AZD1222 COVID-19 vaccine. Sequencing used peripheral blood, obtained 28 days after the second AZD1222 dose. CDR3 in DNA: TGTGCCAGCAGGGTACAGGGCGACGGTGGAAACACCATATATTTT. It specifies CASRVQGDGGNTIYF.